These T cell receptor beta chains were read from a single sample in a study of Tregs in tolerant kidney transplant recipients. Clones were read by immunoSEQ multiplex PCR, and TCRdb kept only the in-frame ones, dropping some. This table has 60,000 to 95,000 clones, roughly 98% appearing once. This specimen was CD4+ T cells from blood, taken before the transplant. Every receptor here comes from a human donor who received a combined kidney and bone marrow transplant. Each CDR3 is given with its conserved first and last residue. Fields, in order: CDR3 protein, clone size, J gene, V gene. Clone size is given for some rows only: seen once, a few or many times, or a class if the clone is expanded.

CASSLALAGLNYEQYF | . | TRBJ2-7 | TRBV7-2
CAISESGTGSYEQYF | . | TRBJ2-7 | TRBV10-3
CASSSPAPERGGNNEQFF | . | TRBJ2-1 | TRBV5-4
CSARVVTEAFF | . | TRBJ1-1 | TRBV20-1
CASSVGDYAYEQYF | . | TRBJ2-7 | TRBV5-1
CAWNLGGLNTEAFF | . | TRBJ1-1 | TRBV30
CASSLGTALNQPQHF | . | TRBJ1-5 | TRBV5-5
CASSRTGGSPLHF | once | TRBJ1-6 | TRBV27
CASSLNRGLITGANVLTF | . | TRBJ2-6 | TRBV2
CASSLGTASSYNEQFF | . | TRBJ2-1 | TRBV11-1
CASSSNRGRDEQYF | . | TRBJ2-7 | TRBV18
CASSFGGSTYNEQFF | . | TRBJ2-1 | TRBV28
CSDSGGGNEQFF | . | TRBJ2-1 | TRBV29-1
CASSSPRTVRDTQYF | . | TRBJ2-3 | TRBV7-9
CASSPQGTGYGYTF | . | TRBJ1-2 | TRBV18
CASSSHRGASGEQYF | . | TRBJ2-7 | TRBV7-2
CASSFSDRGGGYTF | . | TRBJ1-2 | TRBV27
CASSAGLAGGYTGELFF | . | TRBJ2-2 | TRBV5-4
CSVCAGGLEAFF | once | TRBJ1-1 | TRBV29-1
CASSLVIGGLAKNIQYF | . | TRBJ2-4 | TRBV5-8
CAWNGRMNTEAFF | . | TRBJ1-1 | TRBV30
CATSRFTGHIINQPQHF | . | TRBJ1-5 | TRBV15
CASSLMGAGGTASYGYTF | . | TRBJ1-2 | TRBV5-6
CSVRDTEAFF | . | TRBJ1-1 | TRBV29-1
CASSSGDRGQETQYF | . | TRBJ2-5 | TRBV7-9
CASSELDYGYTF | . | TRBJ1-2 | TRBV6-1
CASSVVDGGDGNTIYF | . | TRBJ1-3 | TRBV9
CASSLPSGNTIYF | . | TRBJ1-3 | TRBV5-6
CASSLERGTTDTQYF | . | TRBJ2-3 | TRBV5-1
CAWRTSGRFWETQYF | . | TRBJ2-5 | TRBV30
CASSFGTGGRSEKLFF | . | TRBJ1-4 | TRBV27
CASSPWTGGTYEQYF | . | TRBJ2-7 | TRBV7-8
CASSLGAGDLPIQYF | . | TRBJ2-4 | TRBV11-1
CASSQSGINTYEQYF | . | TRBJ2-7 | TRBV4-1
CASSLDGLPYGYTF | . | TRBJ1-2 | TRBV5-4
CARSFDRAPFNEKLFF | . | TRBJ1-4 | TRBV5-3
CASKGAGLAGTGELFF | . | TRBJ2-2 | TRBV2
CASSYSRGEDTDTQYF | . | TRBJ2-3 | TRBV6-5
CASSPTWLPSTNEKLFF | . | TRBJ1-4 | TRBV9